Described below is a single TCR beta chain sequence and its context. No antigen is known for it. Among the 120 or so subjects of the validation cohort, separate from the roughly 700-subject first cohort, were the donors. The source of the sample is a study of cytomegalovirus exposure and HLA in healthy donors. Study conclusions and caveats: Cytomegalovirus association was listed for 150 to 200 TCR beta chains. One later analysis, an examination of the approximately 130 validation repertoires, found that first-cohort TCR clusters tended to co-occur in them.

TCRdb's copy holds only in-frame clones and misses some; the assay was immunoSEQ multiplex PCR. The repertoire holds around 140,000 clones, with about 88% as singletons. The source material was PBMCs. The receptor's source is a woman aged 18-29 years in good health and CMV-seronegative.

DNA of the CDR3: TGTGCCAGCAGCTTAGCCCTGAGGACAGGGGGAACTAACTATGGCTACACCTTC. Protein sequence: CASSLALRTGGTNYGYTF. The gene calls are TRBV7-9 and TRBJ1-2; 10 positions agree with TRBD1. This CDR3 has 18 amino acids. Looked up from germline, CDR1 is SEHNR and CDR2 is FQNEAQ (reference sequence). Losses at the gene ends were 0 bases for V and 0 bases for J; bases not matched to a gene: 7.